The 24 T cell receptor beta chains below all came from one sample that was sequenced in a study of CD8 T cells in ankylosing spondylitis. MiXCR, run by TCRdb on the 5' RACE reads, gives a single entry per CDR3 protein. The data contain about 190,000 distinct CDR3 sequences, over 10% of them seen just once; the ten biggest clones take up 9.5% to 11%. The specimen was blood, either unsorted or a sorted T cell fraction (not recorded which). The receptor source for this set is a female donor with ankylosing spondylitis or in good health (not recorded which).

The chain uses TRBV5-5 and TRBJ2-1, with 8 bases fitting TRBD1. The CDR3 totals 14 residues. CDR1 and CDR2 (germline): SGHKS, YYEKEE (reference sequence). The junction had 3 bases not matched to a gene; V was cut back by 0 bases and J by 7 bases. CDR3 sequence reads: CASSLGQGSNEQFF. CDR3 nucleotides: TGTGCCAGCAGCTTGGGACAGGGGTCGAATGAGCAGTTCTTC.

This clonotype was counted at least ten times. J is TRBJ1-5 and V is TRBV4-2; TRBD1 matches 7 bases. The V segment lost 0 bases and the J segment 4 bases; nucleotides outside the gene matches: 3. The CDR3 sequence is 15 residues long. Germline CDR1 reads LGHNA; CDR2 reads YNFKEQ. CDR3 loop: CASSQDRQGNQPQHF. CDR3 nucleotides: TGTGCCAGCAGCCAAGATAGACAGGGAAATCAGCCCCAGCATTTT.

This clonotype was seen a handful of times. This chain uses TRBV5-5 with TRBJ2-1; 11 bases are shared with TRBD2. This CDR3 has 18 amino acids. The germline V gene encodes CDR1 SGHKS and CDR2 YYEKEE (reference sequence). V lost 4 bases, J lost 4 bases, and 13 bases stayed unmatched. The CDR3, as DNA: TGTGCCAGCAGCCGGGGAACTGGGACTAGCGGAACGTACAATGAGCAGTTCTTC. Translating it yields CASSRGTGTSGTYNEQFF.

This clonotype came up many times. V gene TRBV5-1 combines with J gene TRBJ2-7; 9 bases match TRBD1. With 4 bases clipped from V and 4 bases from J, the junction kept 6 bases outside the gene matches. CDR1 and CDR2 (germline): SGHRS, YFSETQ. CDR3 length: 14 amino acids. CDR3 DNA: TGCGCCAGCAGCCCCGGGACAGGGTCTTACGAGCAGTACTTC. Translated, it gives CASSPGTGSYEQYF.

This sequence joins TRBV9 and TRBJ2-2; 12 bases fit TRBD2. Germline lookup yields CDR1 SGDLS and CDR2 YYNGEE. The ends lost 2 bases at V and 7 bases at J; junction bases unmatched: 6. The CDR3 is 16 residues long. In nucleotides, the CDR3 is TGTGCCAGCAGCGTCACTAGCGGGAGGTTGGTCGGGGAGCTGTTTTTT. Amino acid sequence: CASSVTSGRLVGELFF.

The chain uses TRBV30 and TRBJ2-5; 11 bases fit TRBD2. The germline V gene encodes CDR1 GTSNPN and CDR2 SVGIG (reference sequence). The CDR3 is 16 residues long. V lost 2 bases, J lost 1 base, and 6 bases stayed unmatched. The CDR3 DNA reads TGTGCCTGGAGTCCCACCGGGACTAGCGGCCAAGAGACCCAGTACTTC. Its protein is CAWSPTGTSGQETQYF.

This clonotype has at least ten counts. The CDR3 sequence: CASSLGGRPREDTQYF. For the CDR3, the DNA is TGCGCCAGCAGCCTAGGGGGGCGGCCCCGGGAAGATACGCAGTATTTT. The chain joins TRBV5-1 to TRBJ2-3, with D perhaps matching TRBD1 or TRBD2 (6 bases each). V dropped 4 bases and J dropped 5 bases, with 20 bases sitting between them. Germline-derived CDR1 and CDR2 are SGHRS and YFSETQ. The CDR3 has 16 residues.

This clonotype was found many times. CDR3 protein: CASSFIQIANTGELFF. DNA for the CDR3: TGTGCCAGCAGTTTTATACAGATCGCGAACACCGGGGAGCTGTTTTTT. The chain combines TRBV28 with TRBJ2-2; D unresolved. Germline loops: CDR1 MDHEN, CDR2 SYDVKM. The V end was cut by 3 bases, the J end by 0 bases, with 11 bases between. The CDR3 has 16 residues.

This clonotype was counted only a few times. The chain has TRBV9 and TRBJ2-1; 15 bases match TRBD2. Germline trimming cut 2 bases from V and 7 bases from J; bases unmatched to any gene: 10. Germline CDR1 SGDLS, CDR2 YYNGEE. This CDR3 contains 18 residues. CDR3 DNA sequence: TGTGCCAGCAGCGTGGCTCCGGGACTAGCGGGAGGAGATAATGAGCAGTTCTTC. This codes for CASSVAPGLAGGDNEQFF.

This clonotype was detected ten times or more. The V and J genes are TRBV20-1 and TRBJ2-7, with 9 bases fitting TRBD1. V shed 1 base and J 4 bases; nucleotides not matched to a gene: 2. The CDR3 has 13 amino acids. CDR1 is DFQATT, CDR2 SNEGSKA, per germline (reference sequence). The CDR3 sequence is CSARGDREYEQYF. DNA of the CDR3: TGCAGTGCTAGAGGGGACAGGGAGTACGAGCAGTACTTC.

This clonotype was picked up many times. The rearrangement links TRBV2 to TRBJ1-6; D is unresolved. The V and J ends lost 9 bases and 10 bases respectively, with 13 bases between them. This CDR3 comprises 12 residues. The V gene's germline CDR1 is SNHLY and CDR2 FYNNEI. The CDR3 DNA is TGTGCCAGTCTTGTTTCGGACTCACCCCTCCACTTT. Its protein is CASLVSDSPLHF.

For this clonotype: This sequence may be a read error, since a much larger clone differs from it by one base. The V call is TRBV19, the J call TRBJ1-5, with 8 bases aligning to TRBD1. This CDR3 has 13 amino acids. Germline CDR1 and CDR2: LNHDA and SQIVND (reference sequence). J was trimmed by 7 bases and V by 8 bases; bases with no gene match: 7. The DNA for the CDR3 is TGTGCCAGTCATACAGGGGGGAGCCAGCCCCAGCATTTT. This sequence encodes CASHTGGSQPQHF.

This clonotype has just a few counts. The V call is TRBV19, the J call TRBJ1-1; tentatively, D is TRBD1 (5 bases). Germline CDR1 is LNHDA and CDR2 is SQIVND (reference sequence). This CDR3 spans 11 amino acids. The V end was cut by 2 bases, the J end by 11 bases, with 9 bases between. Here the CDR3 DNA reads TGTGCCAGTAGTATACAGGGCCGGGCTTTCTTT. Its protein is CASSIQGRAFF.

This clonotype has at least ten counts. This CDR3 is CASSLRMLGGSNQPQHF. The CDR3 nucleotides read TGTGCCAGCAGCCTTAGGATGCTTGGCGGGAGCAATCAGCCCCAGCATTTT. The chain links TRBV6-1 to TRBJ1-5, with no clear D. Germline V gene data show CDR1 as MNHNS and CDR2 as SASEGT. The CDR3 has 17 residues. V was trimmed by 6 bases and J by 1 base, leaving 19 bases between them.

The V gene is TRBV7-2, the J gene TRBJ2-1; 11 bases agree with TRBD2. Losses at the gene ends were 5 bases for V and 5 bases for J; bases not matched to a gene: 5. The CDR3 has 15 residues. Germline lookup yields CDR1 SGHTA and CDR2 FQGNSA. CDR3 residues: CASSATSGRHNEQFF. The CDR3 coding sequence is TGTGCCAGCAGCGCCACTAGCGGGAGACACAATGAGCAGTTCTTC.

Comment on this clonotype: It may be a read error: a sequence one base away is much more abundant. The chain is built from TRBV12-3 or TRBV12-4 and TRBJ2-1; TRBD1 aligns across 7 bases. The CDR3 spans 14 residues. This chain's CDR3 is CTSRKDRDLNEQFF. CDR3 sequence (DNA): TGTACCAGCAGAAAAGACAGGGACCTCAATGAGCAGTTCTTC.

The chain couples TRBV10-3 to TRBJ2-7, with 14 nucleotides matching TRBD2. J was trimmed by 3 bases and V by 8 bases; bases with no gene match: 0. This CDR3 comprises 13 residues. The germline gives CDR1 ENHRY, CDR2 SYGVKD. In nucleotides, the CDR3 is TGTGCCATCGGGACTAGCGGGAGCTACGAGCAGTACTTC. Amino acids: CAIGTSGSYEQYF.

This clonotype has just a few counts. The chain's CDR3 is CASSLMWGAMETEAFF. CDR3 sequence (DNA): TGTGCCAGCAGCCTTATGTGGGGGGCGATGGAGACTGAAGCTTTCTTT. This rearrangement joins TRBV7-8 to TRBJ1-1, with TRBD1 as a possible D gene (6 bases). CDR1 and CDR2 (germline): SGHVS, FQNEAQ. The V end was cut by 5 bases, the J end by 5 bases, with 21 bases between. This CDR3 spans 16 amino acids.

The CDR3 DNA follows: TGTGCCAGTAGCGAGATGTTCGGGACCGGGGAGCTGTTTTTT. This codes for CASSEMFGTGELFF. V is TRBV7-2 and J is TRBJ2-2; maybe TRBD2 (5 bases). Trimming pared 9 bases from V and 5 bases from J, leaving 16 bases between. Per germline, CDR1 SGHTA and CDR2 FQGNSA. The CDR3 runs 14 residues.

This clonotype appeared a few times. This chain joins TRBV9 and TRBJ2-5, with D unresolved. Per germline, CDR1 SGDLS and CDR2 YYNGEE. V was trimmed by 1 base and J by 5 bases, leaving 9 bases between them. The CDR3 length is 13 residues. The CDR3 reads CASSVSASETQYF. As DNA, the CDR3 is TGTGCCAGCAGCGTATCAGCATCGGAGACCCAGTACTTC.

This sequence joins TRBV20-1 and TRBJ2-3; 9 bases are a match to TRBD2. V trimming: 2 bases; J trimming: 6 bases; junction bases outside the gene matches: 9. Looked up from germline, CDR1 is DFQATT and CDR2 is SNEGSKA (reference sequence). This CDR3 spans 15 amino acids. The CDR3 nucleotides read TGCAGTGCTAGACGCGCGGGAGGGCCATCGGATACGCAGTATTTT. Translation: CSARRAGGPSDTQYF.

Worth noting for this clonotype: A much bigger clone sits one base away, suggesting this may be a read error. This chain uses TRBV28 with TRBJ1-4; D ambiguous. CDR1 is MDHEN, CDR2 SYDVKM, per germline. This CDR3 contains 15 residues. Deletions cut 7 bases from V and 0 bases from J, with 12 bases between. CDR3 protein: CASTHWGSTNEKLFF. The DNA of the CDR3 is TGTGCCAGCACCCACTGGGGATCAACTAATGAAAAACTGTTTTTT.

This clonotype was seen repeatedly, ten times or more. The chain employs TRBV20-1 and TRBJ2-1, with D tentatively TRBD1 (5 bases). CDR1 and CDR2 from the germline V gene are DFQATT and SNEGSKA (reference sequence). Between the trimmed V and J ends, which lost 7 bases and 5 bases, there was a span of 9 bases. CDR3 length equals 11 residues. The CDR3 DNA is TGCAGTGTGTGGGGCAACAATGAGCAGTTCTTC. It yields the protein CSVWGNNEQFF.

This clonotype showed up many times. The rearrangement links TRBV9 to TRBJ1-1; weak D call: TRBD1 (6 bases). The CDR3 runs 15 residues. Germline lookup yields CDR1 SGDLS and CDR2 YYNGEE. V dropped 0 bases and J dropped 2 bases, with 11 bases sitting between them. The CDR3 loop is CASSVVGGGNTEAFF. The DNA for the CDR3 is TGTGCCAGCAGCGTAGTAGGGGGGGGCAACACTGAAGCTTTCTTT. The variable domain in full, with the rest retrieved from reference TRBV9 and TRBJ1-1, is DSGVTQTPKHLITATGQRVTLRCSPRSGDLSVYWYQQSLDQGLQFLIQYYNGEERAKGNILERFSAQQFPDLHSELNLSSLELGDSALYFCASSVVGGGNTEAFFGQGTRLTVV.